This TCR beta chain was documented in a study of cytomegalovirus exposure and HLA in healthy donors. PCR involved 60 Vbeta and 13 Jbeta primers. TCRdb's copy holds only in-frame clones and misses some; the assay was immunoSEQ multiplex PCR. This sample contains under 90,000 clones. Trimming took 8 bases from V and 5 from J, leaving 15 bases between them. Germline V gene data show CDR1 as MNHEY and CDR2 as SMNVEV (reference sequence). The CDR3 spans 13 residues. The specimen was PBMCs. This clonotype was sampled from a female donor in good health and CMV-seropositive. The V and J genes are TRBV27 and TRBJ1-1, with D unresolved. For the CDR3, the DNA is TGTGCCAGCTCCCCGGGTCTTGAAACTGAAGCTTTCTTT. Translated, it gives CASSPGLETEAFF.